This T cell receptor beta chain was sequenced in a study of T cells in Graves' hyperthyroidism and ophthalmopathy. Disease lasting under 3 months, a NOSPECS grade of at least 4, and a Clinical Activity Score of at least 3 were features of the ophthalmopathy patients. Diagnoses were made from clinical symptoms, serum measures (thyroxine and TRAb), thyroid ultrasound and orbital computed tomography. Template material for amplifying TCR beta CDR3 regions consisted of RNA transcripts. The HTBI primer set was used in a first-round RT-PCR of the TCR CDR3. TCRdb passed the multiplex PCR reads through MiXCR, listing each CDR3 protein once. Among roughly 500,000 distinct CDR3 sequences listed, 22% were seen once. Per the germline V gene, CDR1 is LGHDT and CDR2 is YNNKEL (reference sequence). V was trimmed by 0 bases and J by 3 bases, leaving 20 bases between them. The length of the CDR3 is 19 residues. Findings and limits, study-wide: Stable hyperthyroidism was told apart from ophthalmopathy by a model built on 13 V-J features.

In regard to this clonotype: Antigen: not known.

The rearrangement uses TRBV3-1 and TRBJ1-4; D may be TRBD1 (5 bases). The receptor's source is a woman in her 70s with Graves' ophthalmopathy. What was sequenced was blood. The CDR3: CASSQDTAGVGTPNEKLFF. Here the CDR3 DNA reads TGTGCCAGCAGCCAAGATACGGCCGGTGTAGGGACCCCTAATGAAAAACTGTTTTTT.